The source of this TCR beta chain is a study of T-cell memory formation after mild COVID-19. As for the study in general: Largely donor-specific TCR clusters were found.

Study-wide findings and caveats: Detection of some responders pre-infection suggested pre-existing cross-reactive memory T cells participated.

Libraries for TCRalpha and TCRbeta carried sample barcodes and unique molecular identifiers via 5'RACE. A single record per CDR3 protein comes from TCRdb applying MiXCR to the 5' RACE reads. The sample lists about 610,000 distinct CDR3 sequences, 15% to 20% occurring once. As for this clonotype: Its antigen is as yet unknown.

The sequencing input was PBMCs or a T cell subset sorted from them (not recorded which). The source is an adult woman who had mild COVID-19 (a few samples of this study predate the infection). Cell type and time point are not known.

CDR3 amino acids: CASSSTGGFYEQYF. The CDR3 DNA reads as TGCGCCAGCAGCTCGACAGGGGGCTTTTACGAGCAGTACTTC. The J gene is TRBJ2-7, the V gene TRBV5-1, with 10 bases aligning to TRBD1. Germline V CDR1 and CDR2: SGHRS, YFSETQ. CDR3 length equals 14 residues. J lost 4 bases, V lost 3 bases, and 4 bases had no gene match.